The text below deals with one T cell receptor (beta chain). The data originate from a study of OX40 agonist ivuxolimab in advanced cancers. The wider study: From about 23 to 85 years was the age range, with a mean of roughly 59 years, and roughly 83% were male. Allowance was made for prior anti-PD-1, anti-PD-L1 or anti-CTLA-4 therapy, and around 44% had some.

CDR1 MNHNS and CDR2 SASEGT come from the germline V gene. V was shortened by 4 bases and J by 3 bases, with 10 bases between the two germline ends. This CDR3 has 13 residues. Libraries were prepared by immunoSEQ multiplex PCR; TCRdb keeps only in-frame clonotypes and omits some of them. The sample consists of 55,000 to 75,000 clones, roughly 91% of them appearing once. V gene TRBV6-1 combines with J gene TRBJ2-7; TRBD2 might be the D (5 bases). The clonotype originates from an adult with an advanced solid tumor such as melanoma, head and neck, liver or kidney cancer. The specimen was CD4+ or CD8+ T cells sorted from blood, collected in a trial of the OX40 agonist ivuxolimab. The CDR3 DNA sequence: TGTGCCAGCAGTGTGGGTAGCGACTACGAGCAGTACTTC. Protein: CASSVGSDYEQYF.